One and the same sample provided the 6 T cell receptor beta chains below, sequenced in a study of vaccination effects on CD4 cells after COVID-19 (dated 2022 in TCRdb). What these receptors recognize is not known. After around 11 days of culture, CD4+ T cells were isolated with the EasySep CD4+ T cell isolation kit. The method was the immunoSEQ multiplex PCR assay. TCRdb obtained this table from immuneACCESS and retained in-frame rearrangements with V and J assigned. These tables miss some clones; where compared with another copy, unresolved V genes account for less than half of the shortfall, and the remainder is unexplained. A total of 37,000 or so clones appear in this sample, 65% to 75% of them only once. 2.5% to 3.5% of the sample rests with the top ten. The material was CD4+ T cells from PBMCs cultured without peptide, obtained before COVID-19 vaccination. Every receptor here comes from a human donor who received a COVID-19 vaccine.

The chain has TRBV3-1 (or the pseudogene TRBV3-2) and TRBJ1-2; 7 bases match TRBD1. From germline, CDR1 is LGHDT and CDR2 YNNKEL (reference sequence). V lost 4 bases to trimming and J lost 7 bases; unmatched junction nucleotides: 9. The CDR3 length is 14 residues. The CDR3 bases are TGTGCCAGCAGCCGCTCCGGGACAGCGGCTGGCTACACCTTC. Protein product: CASSRSGTAAGYTF.

The rearrangement joins TRBV3-1 (or the pseudogene TRBV3-2) to TRBJ2-7; 7 bases are shared with TRBD1. CDR1 and CDR2 from the germline V gene are LGHDT and YNNKEL (reference sequence). V trimming: 0 bases; J trimming: 0 bases; junction bases outside the gene matches: 5. The CDR3 runs to 16 residues. CDR3 loop: CASSQDRTGASYEQYF. The CDR3, as DNA: TGTGCCAGCAGCCAAGATCGTACAGGGGCCTCCTACGAGCAGTACTTC.

This clone appeared a few times. The chain employs TRBV5-1 and TRBJ1-5; 7 bases match TRBD1. The CDR3 is 15 amino acids. Per germline, CDR1 SGHRS and CDR2 YFSETQ. V shed 0 bases and J 3 bases; nucleotides not matched to a gene: 3. The DNA for the CDR3 is TGCGCCAGCAGCTTGGCCGGACAGGACAATCAGCCCCAGCATTTT. Residues: CASSLAGQDNQPQHF.

The chain links TRBV11-2 to TRBJ1-6, with D unresolved. Germline V gives CDR1 SGHAT, CDR2 FQNNGV. V lost 0 bases and J lost 9, with 9 bases in between. CDR3 length equals 14 residues. CDR3 nucleotides: TGTGCCAGCAGCTTAGAAGGTAGCGCTTCACCCCTCCACTTT. Protein sequence: CASSLEGSASPLHF.

This clone is a singleton in its sample. The chain is built from TRBV19 and TRBJ1-3; tentative D call: TRBD1 (5 bases). V lost 6 bases to trimming and J lost 0 bases, with 12 bases between them. Per germline, CDR1 LNHDA and CDR2 SQIVND (reference sequence). This CDR3 contains 15 residues. This CDR3 reads CASSRDYYSGNTIYF. The CDR3, as DNA: TGTGCCAGTAGCCGGGACTACTACTCTGGAAACACCATATATTTT.

The rearrangement uses TRBV28 and TRBJ1-2; 10 positions agree with TRBD1. The CDR3 has 16 amino acids. The trim removed 2 bases at V and 6 bases at J, leaving 9 bases unmatched. CDR1 is MDHEN and CDR2 is SYDVKM in the germline V gene. The CDR3 DNA reads TGTGCCAGCAGTTTACGACAGGGGGCTCTAATGAATGGCTACACCTTC. Encoded protein: CASSLRQGALMNGYTF.